These 32 T cell receptor beta chains were all obtained from the same sample, sequenced in a study of cytomegalovirus exposure and HLA in healthy donors. The study ran its PCR with 60 Vbeta and 13 Jbeta primers. Sequencing was performed with immunoSEQ multiplex PCR; in TCRdb, only in-frame clones are kept and a portion is missing. Among more than 95,000 clones listed, around three quarters were seen once. Sequenced sample: PBMCs. These receptor sequences come from a middle-aged woman in good health and CMV-seropositive.

V gene TRBV9 combines with J gene TRBJ2-2; weak D call: TRBD2 (6 bases). CDR3 length equals 14 residues. Trimming removed 5 bases at V and 5 bases at J, with 13 bases between. Germline loops: CDR1 SGDLS, CDR2 YYNGEE. The CDR3 region has the DNA TGTGCCAGCAGGCGGGATTTTGGGACCGGGGAGCTGTTTTTT. It codes for CASRRDFGTGELFF.

This chain joins TRBV19 and TRBJ2-2, with 7 nucleotides matching TRBD2. Germline trimming cut 7 bases from V and 2 bases from J; bases unmatched to any gene: 10. The CDR3 loop spans 16 amino acids. Germline-derived CDR1 and CDR2 are LNHDA and SQIVND (reference sequence). CDR3 DNA: TGTGCCAGTATCCCCGAGGGAGGGATCAACACCGGGGAGCTGTTTTTT. It specifies CASIPEGGINTGELFF.

The chain couples TRBV5-1 to TRBJ2-1; tentatively, D is TRBD2 (6 bases). CDR1 is SGHRS and CDR2 is YFSETQ in the germline V gene. The V and J ends lost 5 bases and 7 bases respectively, with 16 bases between them. The CDR3 runs to 14 residues. The CDR3 nucleotides are TGCGCCAGCAGGCCGGGACTCCCCCTAAATGAGCAGTTCTTC. This sequence encodes CASRPGLPLNEQFF.

The V and J genes are TRBV28 and TRBJ1-5; D might be TRBD1 (6 bases). The CDR3 totals 14 residues. With 5 bases removed from V and 6 bases from J, the gap between germline ends came to 14 bases. Germline CDR1 MDHEN, CDR2 SYDVKM. CDR3 in DNA: TGTGCCAGCAGTCCCCCGGCGACAGGTCAGCCCCAGCATTTT. The encoded protein is CASSPPATGQPQHF. Together with reference TRBV28 and TRBJ1-5, the CDR3 gives the full variable domain: DVKVTQSSRYLVKRTGEKVFLECVQDMDHENMFWYRQDPGLGLRLIYFSYDVKMKEKGDIPEGYSVSREKKERFSLILESASTNQTSMYLCASSPPATGQPQHFGDGTRLSIL.

This clone was seen just once. The chain is built from TRBV7-8 and TRBJ2-1; 8 nucleotides agree with TRBD2. Germline V lookup: CDR1 SGHVS, CDR2 FQNEAQ. The CDR3 consists of 13 residues. V lost 4 bases and J lost 13; bases outside the gene matches: 9. The CDR3 sequence: CASSSKRELDQFF. The CDR3 bases are TGTGCCAGCAGCTCTAAGCGGGAGTTGGATCAGTTCTTC.

This chain uses TRBV28 with TRBJ1-1, with TRBD1 as a possible D gene (5 bases). Trimming pared 6 bases from V and 1 base from J, leaving 12 bases between. The germline gives CDR1 MDHEN, CDR2 SYDVKM. The CDR3 totals 14 residues. CDR3 sequence reads: CASSSGLTNTEAFF. The CDR3 region has the DNA TGTGCCAGCAGCTCGGGACTGACGAACACTGAAGCTTTCTTT. Drawing the rest from reference TRBV28 and TRBJ1-1, the complete variable domain is DVKVTQSSRYLVKRTGEKVFLECVQDMDHENMFWYRQDPGLGLRLIYFSYDVKMKEKGDIPEGYSVSREKKERFSLILESASTNQTSMYLCASSSGLTNTEAFFGQGTRLTVV.

The chain carries TRBV6-5 and TRBJ2-5, with 7 bases matching TRBD2. The J call could be wrong; TRBJ2-7 is a better fit for the DNA end. The germline gives CDR1 MNHEY, CDR2 SVGAGI. There are 14 residues in the CDR3. The CDR3: CASSRGGGVYEQYF. CDR3 DNA: TGTGCCAGCAGCCGCGGCGGGGGTGTCTACGAGCAGTACTTC.

This clone occurred once. The chain uses TRBV10-3 and TRBJ2-7; maybe TRBD2 (6 bases). CDR1 and CDR2 from the germline V gene are ENHRY and SYGVKD. The ends were cut back, 3 bases at V and 2 bases at J, with 17 bases in the middle. The CDR3 consists of 16 residues. The CDR3 DNA sequence: TGTGCCATCAGTGATGGCCCCCGGGGGAAACCCTACGAGCAGTACTTC. It encodes CAISDGPRGKPYEQYF.

The gene calls are TRBV6-1 and TRBJ1-1; no reliable D call. The length of the CDR3 is 13 residues. V was cut by 2 bases and J by 0 bases, with 4 bases left in between. Looked up from germline, CDR1 is MNHNS and CDR2 is SASEGT. The CDR3 protein is CASSETVNTEAFF. CDR3 bases: TGTGCCAGCAGTGAAACAGTGAACACTGAAGCTTTCTTT.

The chain is built from TRBV5-4 and TRBJ1-2, with D possibly being TRBD1 (5 bases). The CDR3 length is 12 residues. The germline gives CDR1 SGHNT, CDR2 YYREEE (reference sequence). Deletions cut 2 bases from V and 6 bases from J, with 8 bases between. CDR3 bases: TGTGCCAGCAGCTTAAAACAGGATGGCTACACCTTC. Protein: CASSLKQDGYTF.

The chain joins TRBV4-1 to TRBJ2-1; TRBD2 matches 9 bases. The CDR3 has 17 amino acids. CDR1 is MGHRA and CDR2 is YSYEKL in the germline V gene. V dropped 3 bases and J dropped 0; count of bases not matched to a gene: 6. DNA of the CDR3: TGCGCCAGCAGCCAGGATTCTAGCGGGAACTCCTACAATGAGCAGTTCTTC. Protein product: CASSQDSSGNSYNEQFF.

V is TRBV5-6 and J is TRBJ1-1; D uncertain. The CDR3 runs 12 residues. The germline gives CDR1 SGHDT, CDR2 YYEEEE. V lost 2 bases and J lost 3, with 5 bases in between. DNA of the CDR3: TGTGCCAGCAGCTTCAGATACACTGAAGCTTTCTTT. Its translation is CASSFRYTEAFF.

The J gene is TRBJ2-7, the V gene TRBV4-1; TRBD2 matches 14 bases. J gave up 2 bases and V 0 bases, and 6 bases lay outside the gene matches. Looked up from germline, CDR1 is MGHRA and CDR2 is YSYEKL. The CDR3 is 18 amino acids. Here the CDR3 reads CASSQEAVTSGRAYEQYF. DNA of the CDR3: TGCGCCAGCAGCCAAGAGGCCGTGACTAGCGGGAGGGCCTACGAGCAGTACTTC.

The chain carries TRBV5-6 and TRBJ2-3, with 7 bases aligning to TRBD2. The germline V gene has CDR1 SGHDT and CDR2 YYEEEE. The CDR3 is 16 residues long. V dropped 2 bases and J dropped 2; count of bases not matched to a gene: 8. Written as DNA, the CDR3 is TGTGCCAGCAGCTTCGTAGCGCGGGAGCTCACAGATACGCAGTATTTT. Translated, it gives CASSFVARELTDTQYF.

The chain uses TRBV7-3 and TRBJ1-2, with D possibly matching TRBD1 (5 bases). Between the trimmed V and J ends, which lost 5 bases and 3 bases, there was a span of 22 bases. This CDR3 is 17 amino acids long. Germline values: CDR1 SGHTA, CDR2 FQGTGA. The CDR3: CASSPSGAGHGYYGYTF. The CDR3 DNA follows: TGTGCCAGCAGCCCCTCGGGTGCAGGGCATGGATACTATGGCTACACCTTC.

This chain uses TRBV30 with TRBJ1-5; 8 nucleotides align to TRBD1. The trim removed 5 bases at V and 1 base at J, leaving 7 bases unmatched. CDR1 GTSNPN and CDR2 SVGIG come from the germline V gene (reference sequence). The CDR3 is 15 amino acids. CDR3 loop: CAWATGGASNQPQHF. Written as DNA, the CDR3 is TGTGCCTGGGCTACAGGGGGAGCGAGCAATCAGCCCCAGCATTTT.

The chain couples TRBV4-1 to TRBJ2-3, with TRBD2 identical over 9 bases. CDR3 length equals 21 residues. V lost 4 bases, J lost 8 bases, and 28 bases stayed unmatched. Per the germline V gene, CDR1 is MGHRA and CDR2 is YSYEKL. In DNA form, the CDR3 reads TGCGCCAGCAGCCCGGGGCCGGGACTAGCCATGGGAGGGGAAGACCTCGGTACGCAGTATTTT. Its protein is CASSPGPGLAMGGEDLGTQYF.

V is TRBV29-1 and J is TRBJ2-7; 8 nucleotides align to TRBD2. Trimming cost V 2 bases and J 3 bases; bases outside gene matches: 3. The CDR3 spans 13 residues. The germline gives CDR1 SQVTM, CDR2 ANQGSEA. The CDR3 DNA reads as TGCAGCGTTGAATTAGCGGGGTACTACGAGCAGTACTTC. It translates to CSVELAGYYEQYF.

This clone was seen only once. The rearrangement links TRBV19 to TRBJ1-5, with 7 bases that match TRBD1. The germline V gene has CDR1 LNHDA and CDR2 SQIVND (reference sequence). Trimming took 2 bases from V and 6 from J; bases not matched to a gene: 10. This CDR3 region has 16 residues. CDR3 sequence: CASSIPGLGGGQPQHF. The CDR3 coding sequence is TGTGCCAGTAGTATACCAGGTTTAGGGGGCGGTCAGCCCCAGCATTTT.

This clone was counted a few times. The rearrangement links TRBV5-4 to TRBJ2-3; no definite D call. The CDR3 covers 12 residues. The germline V and J ends were trimmed by 5 bases and 2 bases, with 6 bases remaining between them. Germline V CDR1 and CDR2: SGHNT, YYREEE (reference sequence). CDR3: CASSSYTDTQYF. The CDR3 coding sequence is TGTGCCAGCAGTTCTTACACAGATACGCAGTATTTT.

The V and J genes are TRBV7-9 and TRBJ2-7; possible D gene TRBD2, 5 bases. CDR3 length equals 15 residues. Germline CDR1 is SEHNR and CDR2 is FQNEAQ (reference sequence). V was shortened by 1 base and J by 0 bases, with 10 bases between the two germline ends. CDR3 sequence: CASSLGSGASYEQYF. The CDR3 bases are TGTGCCAGCAGCTTAGGAAGCGGAGCCTCCTACGAGCAGTACTTC.

This chain uses TRBV7-3 with TRBJ2-1; the match to TRBD2 covers 9 bases. V shed 1 base, J shed 9 bases, and the junction held 7 bases outside the gene matches. Germline V gives CDR1 SGHTA, CDR2 FQGTGA. This CDR3 is 15 amino acids long. The CDR3 nucleotides are TGTGCCAGCAGCTTAAAGGCGGGAGGGCCGGGTGAGCAGTTCTTC. As protein: CASSLKAGGPGEQFF.

The chain links TRBV5-1 to TRBJ2-7, with 7 bases that match TRBD2. This CDR3 has 14 amino acids. Trimming at V came to 5 bases and at J to 3 bases, leaving 8 bases not matched to a gene. Per the germline V gene, CDR1 is SGHRS and CDR2 is YFSETQ. Here the CDR3 reads CASRISWTSYEQYF. In nucleotides, the CDR3 is TGCGCCAGCAGGATTTCCTGGACTAGCTACGAGCAGTACTTC.

J is TRBJ2-1 and V is TRBV25-1; 9 nucleotides align to TRBD2. V lost 5 bases and J lost 5; bases outside the gene matches: 10. Germline values: CDR1 MGHDK, CDR2 SYGVNS. The CDR3 is 16 residues long. This CDR3 is CASSPLAGVVDNEQFF. CDR3 nucleotides: TGTGCCAGCAGTCCCTTAGCGGGAGTGGTGGACAATGAGCAGTTCTTC.

Only a few counts were recorded for this clone. The CDR3 sequence is CASRSGFNQPQHF. The CDR3, as DNA: TGTGCCAGCCGCAGCGGTTTTAATCAGCCCCAGCATTTT. The chain links TRBV11-2 to TRBJ1-5, with no clear D. CDR1 and CDR2 (germline): SGHAT, FQNNGV. This CDR3 is 13 amino acids long. With 8 bases removed from V and 4 bases from J, the gap between germline ends came to 12 bases.

This sequence joins TRBV5-1 and TRBJ2-7, with 9 bases fitting TRBD2. Trimming took 4 bases from V and 3 from J; bases not matched to a gene: 8. Germline V gene sequence: CDR1 SGHRS, CDR2 YFSETQ. The CDR3 is 15 amino acids. The CDR3 coding sequence is TGCGCCAGCAGCACCGTAGCGGGAGTCTACTACGAGCAGTACTTC. As protein: CASSTVAGVYYEQYF.

This clone was found a few times. CDR3 in DNA: TGCGCCAGCAGCCCAGGAAGAGTTCGGGGCACCGGGGAGCTGTTTTTT. Protein product: CASSPGRVRGTGELFF. The chain combines TRBV4-1 with TRBJ2-2, with a tentative D call TRBD2 (5 bases). Trimming took 4 bases from V and 4 from J, leaving 16 bases between them. This CDR3 is built from 16 residues. Germline assignment: CDR1 MGHRA and CDR2 YSYEKL.

V usage is TRBV29-1 and J usage is TRBJ2-1, with TRBD2 as a possible D gene (5 bases). V was shortened by 4 bases and J by 3 bases, with 13 bases between the two germline ends. The CDR3 consists of 14 residues. Germline V lookup: CDR1 SQVTM, CDR2 ANQGSEA. The CDR3 loop is CSVGGFDRYNEQFF. Here the CDR3 DNA reads TGCAGCGTTGGAGGGTTTGACCGCTACAATGAGCAGTTCTTC.

The CDR3 here is CASSQRDRGPYEQYF. DNA for the CDR3: TGTGCCAGCAGCCAAAGGGACAGGGGGCCCTACGAGCAGTACTTC. The chain links TRBV4-2 to TRBJ2-7, with TRBD1 matching over 12 bases. Germline V gives CDR1 LGHNA, CDR2 YNFKEQ. This CDR3 has 15 amino acids. V lost 2 bases and J lost 2; bases outside the gene matches: 1.

A few counts support this clone. The chain combines TRBV28 with TRBJ2-5, with unresolved D. Germline lookup yields CDR1 MDHEN and CDR2 SYDVKM. V lost 7 bases and J 4 bases, leaving 10 bases between the germline ends. This CDR3 comprises 12 residues. CDR3 region: CASNPSGETQYF. In DNA form, the CDR3 reads TGTGCCAGCAACCCGTCGGGAGAGACCCAGTACTTC.

The sample holds a few counts of this clone. The V call is TRBV4-1, the J call TRBJ2-1, with D unclear. V shed 1 base and J shed 10 bases, with 5 bases lying between them. The CDR3 contains 11 residues. Germline loops: CDR1 MGHRA, CDR2 YSYEKL. CDR3 amino acids: CASSQGVEQFF. In nucleotides, the CDR3 is TGCGCCAGCAGCCAAGGCGTAGAGCAGTTCTTC.

The DNA for the CDR3 is TGTGCCATCAGTGAGTCGACGGGAACGGGGGAGACCCAGTACTTC. Its translation: CAISESTGTGETQYF. This chain links TRBV10-3 with TRBJ2-5; D perhaps matches TRBD2 (5 bases). V dropped 0 bases and J dropped 5 bases, with 13 bases sitting between them. Looked up from germline, CDR1 is ENHRY and CDR2 is SYGVKD. The CDR3 has 15 amino acids.